This TCR beta chain was observed in a study of blood T cell repertoires in COVID-19. Study at large: The United States, Italy and Spain provided the acute and convalescent COVID-19 samples. The analysed material was cDNA or gDNA that came from T cells, B-cell-depleted T cells, or PBMCs.

Germline loops: CDR1 MGHRA, CDR2 YSYEKL. The length of the CDR3 is 14 residues. V lost 3 bases to trimming and J lost 0 bases, with 6 bases between them. As handled by the study authors: Estimated nucleated cell counts came from reference gene primer amplification. The data were produced by immunoSEQ multiplex PCR, yet TCRdb's version contains in-frame clones alone and is incomplete. The DNA gave D and trimming, while V, J and clone size come from that table. The data contain about 96,000 clones, approximately 88% of them seen just once; the ten biggest clones take up roughly 17%. Material for sequencing was peripheral blood. The chain combines TRBV4-1 with TRBJ1-5; no reliable D call. The sequence came from a woman in her sixties with acute or convalescent COVID-19. The CDR3 DNA follows: TGCGCCAGCAGCCAGCCAGATAGCAATCAGCCCCAGCATTTT. Amino acid sequence: CASSQPDSNQPQHF.